This T cell receptor beta chain was sequenced during a study of blood T cells in healthy people across ages. Primed by a sample-barcoded 5' primer and a J-beta primer mix, a second PCR proceeded for 7 to 11 cycles. TCRdb re-called the 5' RACE reads with MiXCR, one entry per CDR3 protein. This sample has 600,000 to 900,000 distinct CDR3 sequences; under 30% occur once, and the top ten carry 2.5% to 3.5%. This same sample was also taken into another study, of T cells of mothers and their children.

Sequenced sample: blood. This clonotype was sampled from a boy aged 5-17 years in good health.

The chain's CDR3 is CASSPEPGTYEQYF. The CDR3 coding sequence is TGTGCCAGCTCACCTGAACCAGGAACCTACGAGCAGTACTTC. The chain recombines TRBV18 with TRBJ2-7; the D is unclear. Per germline, CDR1 KGHSH and CDR2 LQKENI. Trimming left V 3 bases short and J 2 bases short, with 11 bases between. There are 14 residues in the CDR3.